This T cell receptor beta chain was observed in a study of blood T cell repertoires in COVID-19. Across the whole study: Acute and convalescent COVID-19 samples came from the United States, Italy and Spain. PBMCs, B-cell-depleted T cells, or T cells were the source of the cDNA or gDNA that made up the material.

The CDR3 is 15 residues long. Germline loops: CDR1 SGDLS, CDR2 YYNGEE. Germline trimming cut 3 bases from V and 4 bases from J; bases unmatched to any gene: 3. The authors' processing: Amplification of reference gene primers provided the estimated nucleated cell counts. Clones were read by immunoSEQ multiplex PCR, and TCRdb kept only the in-frame ones, dropping some. V, J and clone size were drawn from that table, and D and trimming were deduced from the DNA. The sample consists of tens of thousands of clones, about 78% of them appearing once. Sequenced sample: peripheral blood. The source is an older man with acute or convalescent COVID-19. This chain joins TRBV9 and TRBJ2-1; 11 positions match TRBD2. The CDR3, as DNA: TGTGCCAGCAGCGGGGGACTAGCGGATTACAATGAGCAGTTCTTC. Its protein product is CASSGGLADYNEQFF. Together with reference TRBV9 and TRBJ2-1, the CDR3 gives the full variable domain: DSGVTQTPKHLITATGQRVTLRCSPRSGDLSVYWYQQSLDQGLQFLIQYYNGEERAKGNILERFSAQQFPDLHSELNLSSLELGDSALYFCASSGGLADYNEQFFGPGTRLTVL.